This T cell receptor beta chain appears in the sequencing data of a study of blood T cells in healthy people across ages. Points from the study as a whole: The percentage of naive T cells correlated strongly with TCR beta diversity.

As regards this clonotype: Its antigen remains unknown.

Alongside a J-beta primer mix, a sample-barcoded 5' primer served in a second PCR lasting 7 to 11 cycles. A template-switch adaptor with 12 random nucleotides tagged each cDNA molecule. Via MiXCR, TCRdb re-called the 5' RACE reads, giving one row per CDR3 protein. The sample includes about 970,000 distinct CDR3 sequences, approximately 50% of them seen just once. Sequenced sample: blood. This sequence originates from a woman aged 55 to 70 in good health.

For the CDR3, the DNA is TGTGCCAGCAGTTTTCGGACAGGGGGAGGCTACGAGCAGTACTTC. Its protein product is CASSFRTGGGYEQYF. The chain recombines TRBV12-3 or TRBV12-4 with TRBJ2-4, with 10 bases that match TRBD1. The DNA end is a closer match to TRBJ2-7, so the J assignment may be wrong. The CDR3 is 15 residues long.